Listed below are T cell receptor beta chains from one sample, sequenced in a study of blood T cell repertoires in COVID-19. Clones were sequenced by immunoSEQ multiplex PCR, and TCRdb holds only the in-frame ones, with some missing. The sample gives 200,000 to 250,000 clones, 86% of which show up once; 3% to 4% is in the top ten. Sequenced material: PBMCs or T cells enriched from blood (not recorded which). These receptors came from a middle-aged woman with acute COVID-19. The CDR3 runs from the conserved cysteine through the conserved F or W. The D gene is left open where the match is weak. Clone size is given for some rows only: seen once, a few or many times, or a class if the clone is expanded.

NA,TRBV24-1,TRBJ2-3,NA,CATSDLDRTRDTQYF,TGTGCCACCAGTGATTTGGACAGGACGAGGGATACGCAGTATTTT
NA,TRBV19,TRBJ1-1,TRBD1,CASSTMTGRTEAFF,TGTGCCAGTAGTACCATGACAGGGAGGACTGAAGCTTTCTTT
NA,TRBV28,TRBJ1-2,TRBD1,CASLNRGRTGVGYTF,TGTGCCAGCCTCAACAGGGGAAGGACAGGGGTTGGCTACACCTTC
once,TRBV5-1,TRBJ2-1,TRBD2,CASSAGETLFYNEQFF,TGCGCCAGCAGCGCGGGAGAGACCCTTTTCTACAATGAGCAGTTCTTC
NA,TRBV7-8,TRBJ2-3,TRBD2,CASSSWTSDTDTQYF,TGTGCCAGCAGCTCCTGGACTAGCGACACAGATACGCAGTATTTT
NA,TRBV29-1,TRBJ1-1,NA,CSVHGQLNTEAFF,TGCAGCGTCCACGGACAGCTGAACACTGAAGCTTTCTTT
once,TRBV28,TRBJ2-3,TRBD2,CASRGGLFSTDTQYF,TGTGCCAGCAGGGGGGGACTATTCTCAACAGATACGCAGTATTTT
NA,TRBV28,TRBJ2-1,NA,CASRVENEQFF,TGTGCCAGCAGGGTCGAGAATGAGCAGTTCTTC
NA,TRBV5-1,TRBJ2-7,TRBD1,CASTVGDRDSYEQYF,TGCGCCAGCACCGTGGGGGACAGGGACTCCTACGAGCAGTACTTC
few,TRBV19,TRBJ1-1,NA,CASSPSRAMNTEAFF,TGTGCCAGTTCCCCTTCGCGGGCCATGAACACTGAAGCTTTCTTT
NA,TRBV7-9,TRBJ2-3,TRBD2,CASSLDLPLAGETQYF,TGTGCCAGCAGCTTAGATTTGCCACTAGCGGGAGAGACGCAGTATTTT
NA,TRBV3-1/TRBV3-2,TRBJ1-2,TRBD1,CASSQGPGQGTYGYTF,TGTGCCAGCAGCCAAGGACCGGGACAGGGAACGTATGGCTACACCTTC
once,TRBV15,TRBJ1-1,TRBD1,CATSRDPLRGLFDTEAFF,TGTGCCACCAGCAGAGACCCATTAAGGGGGCTGTTCGACACTGAAGCTTTCTTT
NA,TRBV28,TRBJ1-2,NA,CASRGRVIYGYTF,TGTGCCAGCCGAGGGAGGGTTATCTATGGCTACACCTTC
NA,TRBV7-2,TRBJ1-2,TRBD1,CASSPFTGEGYTF,TGTGCCAGCAGCCCATTCACAGGGGAAGGCTACACCTTC
NA,TRBV7-6,TRBJ2-7,TRBD2,CASSPGLAGYEQYF,TGTGCCAGCAGCCCGGGACTAGCGGGATACGAGCAGTACTTC
many,TRBV15,TRBJ2-1,NA,CATSRGTRVNEQFF,TGTGCCACCAGCAGAGGGACGAGGGTCAATGAGCAGTTCTTC
NA,TRBV18,TRBJ2-3,NA,CASSPISFWSKASPRFELAQYF,TGTGCCAGCTCACCGATTTCTTTCTGGAGCAAAGCCTCACCGAGGTTCGAGTTGGCGCAGTATTTT
NA,TRBV7-9,TRBJ2-7,TRBD1,CASSTDRGGYEQYF,TGTGCCAGCAGCACCGACAGGGGTGGTTACGAGCAGTACTTC
once,TRBV6-6,TRBJ2-1,TRBD2,CASRWTSGRDEQFF,TGTGCCAGCAGATGGACTAGCGGGAGGGATGAGCAGTTCTTC
NA,TRBV4-3,TRBJ2-7,TRBD1,CASSPGTGGAAYEQYF,TGCGCCAGCAGCCCCGGGACAGGGGGGGCGGCCTACGAGCAGTACTTC
NA,TRBV4-1,TRBJ2-3,TRBD2,CASSLAGATQYF,TGCGCCAGCAGCTTAGCGGGGGCTACGCAGTATTTT
few,TRBV7-2,TRBJ1-5,TRBD1,CASSLTGFGEQPQHF,TGTGCCAGCAGCTTGACAGGGTTCGGGGAACAGCCCCAGCATTTT
NA,TRBV4-1,TRBJ2-3,NA,CASSPQGGADTQYF,TGCGCCAGCAGCCCACAAGGGGGGGCAGATACGCAGTATTTT
NA,TRBV30,TRBJ1-5,NA,CAWSYSNQPQHF,TGTGCCTGGAGTTATAGCAATCAGCCCCAGCATTTT
NA,TRBV19,TRBJ1-2,NA,CASRRTAIYGYTF,TGTGCCAGTAGACGGACAGCTATCTATGGCTACACCTTC
NA,TRBV6-6,TRBJ1-5,TRBD1,CASKRQGAADQPQHF,TGTGCCAGCAAAAGACAGGGGGCGGCGGATCAGCCCCAGCATTTT
NA,TRBV7-9,TRBJ1-1,NA,CASSLRGHNTEAFF,TGTGCCAGCAGTCTTAGGGGCCATAACACTGAAGCTTTCTTT
NA,TRBV3-1/TRBV3-2,TRBJ2-5,NA,CASSQGGRGRETQYF,TGTGCCAGCAGCCAAGGAGGGCGGGGTAGGGAGACCCAGTACTTC
NA,TRBV18,TRBJ1-3,NA,CASSQGPGAASGNTIYF,TGTGCCAGCTCACAGGGCCCAGGGGCCGCCTCTGGAAACACCATATATTTT
NA,TRBV10-2,TRBJ1-1,NA,CASSVWTSEEAEAFF,TGCGCCAGCAGTGTTTGGACCTCTGAGGAGGCTGAAGCTTTCTTT
many,TRBV3-1/TRBV3-2,TRBJ2-2,NA,CASSHNQGTGELFF,TGTGCCAGCAGCCACAACCAGGGGACCGGGGAGCTGTTTTTT
NA,TRBV6-5,TRBJ2-1,TRBD1,CASNGQVGYEQFF,TGTGCCAGCAATGGACAGGTCGGGTATGAGCAGTTCTTC
NA,TRBV27,TRBJ2-1,TRBD2,CASRKGGPKNEQFF,TGTGCCAGCAGAAAGGGAGGGCCTAAGAATGAGCAGTTCTTC
NA,TRBV4-2,TRBJ1-2,NA,CASSQVAGINYGYTF,TGTGCCAGCAGCCAAGTAGCGGGAATTAACTATGGCTACACCTTC
NA,TRBV28,TRBJ1-6,TRBD1,CASSSSGQGYSPLHF,TGTGCCAGCAGTTCCTCGGGACAGGGTTATTCACCCCTCCACTTT
NA,TRBV24-1,TRBJ2-1,TRBD2,CATSYRTSGMNEQFF,TGTGCCACCAGTTATAGGACTAGCGGGATGAATGAGCAGTTCTTC
NA,TRBV6-5,TRBJ1-2,TRBD1,CASSSNTGGRNGYTF,TGTGCCAGCAGCTCCAATACAGGGGGTAGAAATGGCTACACCTTC
once,TRBV6-5,TRBJ1-4,NA,CASSYSGATNEKLFF,TGTGCCAGCAGTTACTCCGGGGCAACTAATGAAAAACTGTTTTTT
NA,TRBV28,TRBJ1-3,NA,CASSLSQRNTIYF,TGTGCCAGCAGTTTATCCCAGAGAAACACCATATATTTT